The present entry profiles one T cell receptor (beta chain) with its context. The record originates from a study of cytomegalovirus exposure and HLA in healthy donors. This CDR3 is 16 amino acids long. J was trimmed by 7 bases and V by 0 bases; bases with no gene match: 11. Germline CDR1 and CDR2: SGHNT and YYREEE (reference sequence). PCR primers comprised 60 Vbeta and 13 Jbeta primers. Profiling relied on immunoSEQ multiplex PCR, and the TCRdb table lists in-frame clones only, not all of them. The sample contains under 150,000 clones, about four fifths of which appear only once. This chain links TRBV5-4 with TRBJ2-7; 9 nucleotides align to TRBD2. What was sequenced was PBMCs. The clonotype comes from a man younger than 45 in good health and CMV-seronegative. The CDR3 is CASSLGVGLAGKEQYF. CDR3 coding DNA: TGTGCCAGCAGCTTGGGGGTCGGGCTAGCGGGGAAAGAGCAGTACTTC.